The next 32 T cell receptor beta chains were all read from a single sample in a study of T cells after yellow fever vaccination. TCRdb ran MiXCR on the 5' RACE reads and lists one entry per CDR3 protein. Here the sample spans some 240,000 distinct CDR3 sequences, roughly 3.3% being singletons. This specimen consisted of CD4+ T cells sorted from PBMCs, obtained 10 days after the yellow fever booster vaccination. These receptors all come from a man in his late teens or twenties who received the YFV17D yellow fever vaccine.

The V gene is TRBV7-9, the J gene TRBJ2-3; D gene unclear. V lost 2 bases and J lost 0, with 9 bases in between. Germline V CDR1 and CDR2: SEHNR, FQNEAQ (reference sequence). The CDR3 is 15 residues long. CDR3 protein: CASSLRRSSTDTQYF. CDR3 bases: TGTGCCAGCAGCTTACGCAGGTCGAGCACAGATACGCAGTATTTT.

This clonotype came up many times. This chain joins TRBV20-1 and TRBJ2-7; possibly TRBD1 or TRBD2 for D (5 bases each). Germline V gene lookup returns CDR1 DFQATT and CDR2 SNEGSKA (reference sequence). V lost 6 bases to trimming and J lost 0 bases, with 18 bases between them. CDR3 size: 15 residues. The CDR3 bases are TGCAGTGCAGATTATCGACGGGGACCCTCCTACGAGCAGTACTTC. This encodes CSADYRRGPSYEQYF.

As for this clonotype: It may be a read error: a sequence one base away is much more abundant. The chain uses TRBV12-3 or TRBV12-4 and TRBJ1-5; tentative D call: TRBD1 (5 bases). With 3 bases removed from V and 7 bases from J, the gap between germline ends came to 10 bases. The CDR3 extends over 13 amino acids. The CDR3, as DNA: TGTGCCAGCAGTTTGGGGGATCAGCAGCCCCAGCATTTT. The encoded protein is CASSLGDQQPQHF.

This clonotype was recorded a few times. This chain connects TRBV29-1 to TRBJ1-2; the D gene is possibly TRBD1 (5 bases). The V end lost 6 bases, the J end lost 2 bases, and 19 bases lay between the germline ends. The CDR3 sequence is 15 residues long. Germline CDR1 is SQVTM and CDR2 is ANQGSEA. CDR3: CSVVSTGTANYGYTF. The DNA of the CDR3 is TGCAGCGTCGTATCCACCGGGACGGCAAACTATGGCTACACCTTC.

Many counts were recorded for this clonotype. This rearrangement joins TRBV4-2 to TRBJ1-5, with TRBD1 identical over 10 bases. Germline V gives CDR1 LGHNA, CDR2 YNFKEQ. This CDR3 comprises 17 residues. V lost 4 bases, J lost 7 bases, and 13 bases stayed unmatched. The chain's CDR3 is CASSPEWGTGVEQPQHF. The CDR3 DNA reads as TGTGCCAGCAGCCCCGAGTGGGGGACAGGGGTGGAGCAGCCCCAGCATTTT.

This clonotype was counted only a few times. The rearrangement links TRBV20-1 to TRBJ1-1; no clear D gene. The V end was cut by 3 bases, the J end by 0 bases, with 8 bases between. Per germline, CDR1 DFQATT and CDR2 SNEGSKA (reference sequence). The length of the CDR3 is 13 residues. This chain's CDR3 is CSASDTVNTEAFF. CDR3 coding DNA: TGCAGTGCTAGTGACACCGTGAACACTGAAGCTTTCTTT.

This clonotype was recorded at least ten times. The genes are TRBV12-3 or TRBV12-4 and TRBJ1-6; possible D gene TRBD1, 5 bases. Trimming pared 3 bases from V and 10 bases from J, leaving 13 bases between. The length of the CDR3 is 14 residues. This CDR3 is CASSLVGPRSPLHF. DNA for the CDR3: TGTGCCAGCAGTTTGGTGGGGCCCCGATCACCCCTCCACTTT.

This clonotype was counted a few times. The CDR3 DNA follows: TGTGCCAGCTCACTCGGGACAGAGAACACTGAAGCTTTCTTT. This sequence encodes CASSLGTENTEAFF. The chain links TRBV18 to TRBJ1-1; 7 nucleotides align to TRBD1. V lost 4 bases, J lost 1 base, and 3 bases stayed unmatched. This CDR3 has 14 residues. Germline V CDR1 and CDR2: KGHSH, LQKENI.

This clonotype came up many times. This chain connects TRBV7-2 to TRBJ1-6; D gene uncertain. Trimming took off 0 bases at V and 7 bases at J, with 7 bases between the two ends. The CDR3 totals 14 residues. Germline V gives CDR1 SGHTA, CDR2 FQGNSA. CDR3 nucleotides: TGTGCCAGCAGCTTAGCGCTGGCAAATTCACCCCTCCACTTT. Its protein is CASSLALANSPLHF.

This clonotype was detected ten times or more. The gene calls are TRBV4-3 and TRBJ2-4; D is undetermined. The germline V and J ends were trimmed by 0 bases and 4 bases, with 10 bases remaining between them. CDR3 length: 15 amino acids. From germline, CDR1 is LGHNA and CDR2 YSLEER. The CDR3 nucleotides read TGCGCCAGCAGCCAAGATGTTACGGAAAAAAACATTCAGTACTTC. Protein sequence: CASSQDVTEKNIQYF.

In this sample, this clonotype turned up a few times. V and J are TRBV10-3 and TRBJ2-5; no firm D call. CDR1 is ENHRY, CDR2 SYGVKD, per germline. The CDR3 covers 12 residues. With 2 bases removed from V and 1 base from J, the gap between germline ends came to 2 bases. CDR3 residues: CAISELQETQYF. The DNA of the CDR3 is TGTGCCATCAGTGAGCTCCAAGAGACCCAGTACTTC.

This clonotype has ten or more counts. The chain is built from TRBV18 and TRBJ1-2; D is ambiguous. Germline CDR1 and CDR2: KGHSH and LQKENI. The CDR3 sequence is 13 residues long. Trimming stripped 5 bases from V and 2 bases from J, with 9 bases between. As DNA, the CDR3 is TGTGCCAGCTCAGAGGACGGAAACTATGGCTACACCTTC. It is translated as CASSEDGNYGYTF.

This clonotype turned up a few times. The chain has TRBV18 and TRBJ2-7; possibly TRBD2 for D (5 bases). The germline V and J ends were trimmed by 4 bases and 2 bases, with 15 bases remaining between them. CDR3 size: 15 residues. Germline CDR1 reads KGHSH; CDR2 reads LQKENI. CDR3: CASSLRSGVAYEQYF. The CDR3 DNA is TGTGCCAGCTCACTCCGGTCCGGGGTGGCCTACGAGCAGTACTTC. The full variable domain, with the rest looked up from reference TRBV18 and TRBJ2-7, is NAGVMQNPRHLVRRRGQEARLRCSPMKGHSHVYWYRQLPEEGLKFMVYLQKENIIDESGMPKERFSAEFPKEGPSILRIQQVVRGDSAAYFCASSLRSGVAYEQYFGPGTRLTVT.

This clonotype has a handful of counts. The V and J genes are TRBV20-1 and TRBJ2-1, with 7 nucleotides matching TRBD2. V lost 5 bases to trimming and J lost 4 bases; unmatched junction nucleotides: 17. This CDR3 has 17 amino acids. CDR1 is DFQATT and CDR2 is SNEGSKA in the germline V gene (reference sequence). The CDR3 sequence: CSAPVNTPGGPYNEQFF. CDR3 sequence (DNA): TGCAGTGCTCCGGTGAATACGCCGGGGGGTCCTTACAATGAGCAGTTCTTC.

This clonotype was seen at least ten times. The genes are TRBV9 and TRBJ1-5, with unresolved D. The CDR3 runs to 14 residues. Germline V lookup: CDR1 SGDLS, CDR2 YYNGEE. Trimming removed 2 bases at V and 4 bases at J, with 10 bases between. The DNA of the CDR3 is TGTGCCAGCAGCGTCGATGCAAATAATCAGCCCCAGCATTTT. It codes for CASSVDANNQPQHF.

This clonotype showed up many times. The V call is TRBV5-1, the J call TRBJ1-1; maybe TRBD1 (5 bases). V lost 4 bases to trimming and J lost 1 base, with 11 bases between them. Germline CDR1 is SGHRS and CDR2 is YFSETQ. The CDR3 covers 14 residues. The CDR3 here is CASSGDAANTEAFF. The CDR3 DNA reads TGCGCCAGCAGCGGGGACGCAGCGAACACTGAAGCTTTCTTT.

In nucleotides, the CDR3 is TGTGCCAGTTACGTCGCGGGCACGAATAGCAATCAGCCCCAGCATTTT. This encodes CASYVAGTNSNQPQHF. The chain has TRBV9 and TRBJ1-5, with D unclear. Germline-derived CDR1 and CDR2 are SGDLS and YYNGEE. V lost 8 bases and J lost 0, with 18 bases in between. The CDR3 extends over 16 amino acids.

This clonotype was counted at least ten times. The chain uses TRBV7-9 and TRBJ2-7, with 8 bases lining up with TRBD1. Germline V gives CDR1 SEHNR, CDR2 FQNEAQ (reference sequence). CDR3 length: 11 amino acids. Losses at the gene ends were 5 bases for V and 7 bases for J; bases not matched to a gene: 1. The CDR3 loop is CASSRQGEQYF. The CDR3 DNA follows: TGTGCCAGCAGCCGACAGGGGGAGCAGTACTTC.

This clonotype was recorded many times. The chain employs TRBV2 and TRBJ1-2; possibly TRBD1 for D (5 bases). V lost 8 bases and J 4 bases, leaving 11 bases between the germline ends. This CDR3 is built from 12 residues. In germline, CDR1 is SNHLY, CDR2 FYNNEI. CDR3 region: CASGARSYGYTF. In nucleotides, the CDR3 is TGTGCCAGCGGGGCACGTAGCTATGGCTACACCTTC.

This clonotype was seen a handful of times. This chain joins TRBV25-1 and TRBJ1-6; tentatively, D is TRBD1 (6 bases). Germline V lookup: CDR1 MGHDK, CDR2 SYGVNS. Trimming left V 4 bases short and J 5 bases short, with 6 bases between. The CDR3 is 13 amino acids. The CDR3 protein is CASSGQDNSPLHF. As DNA, the CDR3 is TGTGCCAGCAGTGGACAGGATAATTCACCCCTCCACTTT.

This clonotype was seen a handful of times. This sequence joins TRBV7-9 and TRBJ1-4, with a possible D match to TRBD1 (5 bases). V dropped 5 bases and J dropped 4 bases, with 11 bases sitting between them. The CDR3 is 14 amino acids. Germline lookup yields CDR1 SEHNR and CDR2 FQNEAQ (reference sequence). The chain's CDR3 is CASSPTGGNEKLFF. In DNA form, the CDR3 reads TGTGCCAGCAGCCCCACTGGGGGTAATGAAAAACTGTTTTTT. Looking up the rest from reference TRBV7-9 and TRBJ1-4 gives the full variable domain: DTGVSQNPRHKITKRGQNVTFRCDPISEHNRLYWYRQTLGQGPEFLTYFQNEAQLEKSRLLSDRFSAERPKGSFSTLEIQRTEQGDSAMYLCASSPTGGNEKLFFGSGTQLSVL.

This clonotype was seen a few times. The chain carries TRBV7-3 and TRBJ1-3; a weak D match, TRBD1 (6 bases). The CDR3 is made up of 16 amino acids. Germline V lookup: CDR1 SGHTA, CDR2 FQGTGA. Trimming took 5 bases from V and 2 from J, leaving 16 bases between them. CDR3 amino acids: CASSLTGGGPGNTIYF. The CDR3 bases are TGTGCCAGCAGCCTGACGGGCGGGGGGCCTGGAAACACCATATATTTT.

This clonotype appeared a few times. The chain uses TRBV29-1 and TRBJ1-2; D is uncertain. CDR1 and CDR2 (germline): SQVTM, ANQGSEA. This CDR3 region has 11 residues. V was shortened by 4 bases and J by 8 bases, with 11 bases between the two germline ends. The CDR3 DNA follows: TGCAGCGTTGGGGTCTTATTAGGCTACACCTTC. Translating it yields CSVGVLLGYTF.

The chain has TRBV20-1 and TRBJ1-5, with D uncertain. V dropped 1 base and J dropped 5 bases, with 12 bases sitting between them. Germline V gives CDR1 DFQATT, CDR2 SNEGSKA (reference sequence). This CDR3 region has 14 residues. The CDR3 coding sequence is TGCAGTGCTAGAGTGGGGAGACTCTATCAGCCCCAGCATTTT. It codes for CSARVGRLYQPQHF.

This clonotype has only a few counts. The chain recombines TRBV5-4 with TRBJ2-2; D not certain. CDR1 is SGHNT, CDR2 YYREEE, per germline (reference sequence). The V gene lost 0 bases and the J gene lost 5 bases, with 11 bases spanning the gap. The length of the CDR3 is 15 residues. As DNA, the CDR3 is TGTGCCAGCAGCTTGGGGGCAGGTCGGACCGGGGAGCTGTTTTTT. Protein sequence: CASSLGAGRTGELFF.

This clonotype was recorded many times. The chain combines TRBV10-3 with TRBJ2-7; D perhaps matches TRBD1 (5 bases). CDR1 and CDR2 (germline): ENHRY, SYGVKD. The CDR3 loop spans 14 amino acids. V lost 8 bases to trimming and J lost 3 bases, with 17 bases between them. This CDR3 reads CAIGGQRPVYEQYF. CDR3 nucleotide sequence: TGTGCCATCGGTGGACAACGTCCTGTCTACGAGCAGTACTTC.

This clonotype was seen repeatedly, ten times or more. This sequence joins TRBV20-1 and TRBJ1-1; 11 positions match TRBD1. Per germline, CDR1 DFQATT and CDR2 SNEGSKA (reference sequence). Unmatched junction bases numbered 10, after V lost 5 bases and J lost 11 bases. The CDR3 is 13 residues long. The CDR3 DNA is TGCAGTGCTGGAGGACAGGGGGCGCATAGGGCTTTCTTT. Its protein product is CSAGGQGAHRAFF.

This clonotype was recorded a few times. As DNA, the CDR3 is TGCGCCAGCAGCCAAGCGGGGCGGGGCAGCACCGGGGAGCTGTTTTTT. Protein: CASSQAGRGSTGELFF. The rearrangement links TRBV4-3 to TRBJ2-2, with a tentative D call TRBD2 (6 bases). Between the trimmed V and J ends, which lost 1 base and 4 bases, there was a span of 13 bases. Germline loops: CDR1 LGHNA, CDR2 YSLEER. CDR3 size: 16 residues.

The chain is built from TRBV5-4 and TRBJ1-6; 7 bases match TRBD1. The CDR3 loop spans 17 amino acids. Trimming removed 4 bases from V and 7 bases from J; junction bases left unmatched: 14. Germline assignment: CDR1 SGHNT and CDR2 YYREEE (reference sequence). CDR3 sequence reads: CASSGKKAGTVNSPLHF. CDR3 DNA: TGTGCCAGCAGCGGAAAAAAAGCCGGGACAGTAAATTCACCCCTCCACTTT.

This clonotype appeared many times. V and J are TRBV9 and TRBJ1-1; possible D gene TRBD1, 6 bases. This CDR3 has 15 amino acids. V shed 4 bases and J shed 3 bases, with 16 bases lying between them. Germline V gene lookup returns CDR1 SGDLS and CDR2 YYNGEE. The CDR3 region is CASSFPPGADTEAFF. In DNA form, the CDR3 reads TGTGCCAGCAGCTTTCCCCCAGGGGCGGACACTGAAGCTTTCTTT.

This clonotype has a handful of counts. CDR3 sequence reads: CASSVTMDLYGYTF. In DNA, the CDR3 is TGTGCCAGTAGTGTTACGATGGATCTCTATGGCTACACCTTC. This chain connects TRBV19 to TRBJ1-2, with unresolved D. Germline CDR1 is LNHDA and CDR2 is SQIVND (reference sequence). This CDR3 has 14 amino acids. V was cut by 5 bases and J by 4 bases, with 14 bases left in between. Drawing the rest from reference TRBV19 and TRBJ1-2, the complete variable domain is DGGITQSPKYLFRKEGQNVTLSCEQNLNHDAMYWYRQDPGQGLRLIYYSQIVNDFQKGDIAEGYSVSREKKESFPLTVTSAQKNPTAFYLCASSVTMDLYGYTFGSGTRLTVV.

This clonotype was seen only a few times. The chain carries TRBV10-3 and TRBJ2-1; D unclear. The CDR3 has 11 amino acids. With 7 bases removed from V and 10 bases from J, the gap between germline ends came to 11 bases. The V gene's germline CDR1 is ENHRY and CDR2 SYGVKD. The CDR3 DNA reads as TGTGCCATCAACGGTGGCACGGAGCAGTTCTTC. The encoded protein is CAINGGTEQFF.